This T cell receptor beta chain was recorded in a study of T cells in Graves' hyperthyroidism and ophthalmopathy. This clonotype was counted at least ten times. What it binds is unknown. Amplification of TCR beta CDR3 regions used RNA as the template. HTBI primers were used for first-round RT-PCR of the TCR CDR3. A single record per CDR3 protein comes from TCRdb applying MiXCR to the multiplex PCR reads. Here the sample spans around 300,000 distinct CDR3 sequences, approximately 14% being singletons. Isolation of PBMCs was performed on 8.5 to 10 ml fresh peripheral blood. General study results and limits: Ophthalmopathy and stable hyperthyroidism were separated by a 13 V-J model.

The sequenced sample consisted of blood. The source is a woman in her 40s with Graves' hyperthyroidism.

This CDR3 is CASSIGTGAQPQHF. CDR3 coding DNA: TGTGCCAGCAGTATCGGGACAGGGGCTCAGCCCCAGCATTTT. The rearrangement uses TRBV2 and TRBJ1-5, with 10 bases lining up with TRBD1. The germline V gene encodes CDR1 SNHLY and CDR2 FYNNEI. The CDR3 sequence is 14 residues long. The V gene end was trimmed by 5 bases and the J gene end by 6 bases; junction bases not matched to a gene: 4.